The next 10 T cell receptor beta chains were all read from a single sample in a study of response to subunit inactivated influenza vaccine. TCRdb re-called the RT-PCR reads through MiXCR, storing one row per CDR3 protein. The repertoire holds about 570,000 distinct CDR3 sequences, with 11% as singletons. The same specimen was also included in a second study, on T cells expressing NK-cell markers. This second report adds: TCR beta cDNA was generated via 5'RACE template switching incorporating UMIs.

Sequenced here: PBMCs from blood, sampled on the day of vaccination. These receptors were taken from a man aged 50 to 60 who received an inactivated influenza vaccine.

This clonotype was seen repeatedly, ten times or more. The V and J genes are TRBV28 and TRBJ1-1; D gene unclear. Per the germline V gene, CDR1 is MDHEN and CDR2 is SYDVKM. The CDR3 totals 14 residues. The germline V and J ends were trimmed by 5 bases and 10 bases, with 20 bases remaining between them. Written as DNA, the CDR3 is TGTGCCAGCAGTCTAACCCTCGGACCTTTCGGAGCTTTCTTT. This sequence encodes CASSLTLGPFGAFF.

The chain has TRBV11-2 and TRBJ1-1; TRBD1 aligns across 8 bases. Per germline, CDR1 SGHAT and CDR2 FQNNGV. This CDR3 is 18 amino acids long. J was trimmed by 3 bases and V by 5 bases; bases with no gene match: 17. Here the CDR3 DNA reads TGTGCCAGCAGCCCATCAGGGGGCGGGGCGCAGAGCTACACTGAAGCTTTCTTT. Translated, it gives CASSPSGGGAQSYTEAFF.

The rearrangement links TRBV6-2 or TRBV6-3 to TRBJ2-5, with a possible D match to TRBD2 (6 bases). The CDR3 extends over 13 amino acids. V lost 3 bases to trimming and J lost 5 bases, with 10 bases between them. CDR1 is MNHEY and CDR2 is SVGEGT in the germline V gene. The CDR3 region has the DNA TGTGCCAGCAGTTATGGAGGGTGGGAGACCCAGTACTTC. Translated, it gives CASSYGGWETQYF.

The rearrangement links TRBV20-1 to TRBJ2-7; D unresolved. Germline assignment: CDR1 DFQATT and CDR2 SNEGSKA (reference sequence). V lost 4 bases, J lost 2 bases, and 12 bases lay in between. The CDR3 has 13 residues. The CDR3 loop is CSATNRYPYEQYF. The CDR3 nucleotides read TGCAGTGCTACTAACAGATATCCCTACGAGCAGTACTTC.

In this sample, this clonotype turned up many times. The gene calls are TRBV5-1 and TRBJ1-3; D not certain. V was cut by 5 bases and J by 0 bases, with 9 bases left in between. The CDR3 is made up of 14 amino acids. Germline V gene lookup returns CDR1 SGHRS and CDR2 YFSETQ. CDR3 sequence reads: CASRPGFSGNTIYF. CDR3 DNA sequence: TGCGCCAGCAGGCCCGGGTTCTCTGGAAACACCATATATTTT.

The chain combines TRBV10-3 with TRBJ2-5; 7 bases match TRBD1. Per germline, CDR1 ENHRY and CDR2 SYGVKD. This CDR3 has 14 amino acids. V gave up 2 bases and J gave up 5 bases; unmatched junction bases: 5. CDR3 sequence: CAISEDRARETQYF. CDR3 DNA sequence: TGTGCCATCAGTGAGGACAGGGCCAGGGAGACCCAGTACTTC.

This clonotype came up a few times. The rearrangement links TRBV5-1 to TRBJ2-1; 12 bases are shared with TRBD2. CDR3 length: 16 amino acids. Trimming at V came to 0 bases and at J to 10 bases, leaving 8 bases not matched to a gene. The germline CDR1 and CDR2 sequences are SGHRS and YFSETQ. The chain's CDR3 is CASSLGLAGDAVEQFF. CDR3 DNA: TGCGCCAGCAGCTTGGGACTAGCGGGAGACGCGGTGGAGCAGTTCTTC. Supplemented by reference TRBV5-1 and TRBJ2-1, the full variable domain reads KAGVTQTPRYLIKTRGQQVTLSCSPISGHRSVSWYQQTPGQGLQFLFEYFSETQRNKGNFPGRFSGRQFSNSRSEMNVSTLELGDSALYLCASSLGLAGDAVEQFFGPGTRLTVL.

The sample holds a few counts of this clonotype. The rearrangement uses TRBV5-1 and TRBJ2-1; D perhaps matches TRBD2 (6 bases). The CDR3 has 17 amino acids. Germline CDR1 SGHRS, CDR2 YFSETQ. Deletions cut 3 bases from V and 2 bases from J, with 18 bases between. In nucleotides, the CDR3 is TGCGCCAGCAGCTCCTCCGGGACTCAATACCCCTACAATGAGCAGTTCTTC. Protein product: CASSSSGTQYPYNEQFF.

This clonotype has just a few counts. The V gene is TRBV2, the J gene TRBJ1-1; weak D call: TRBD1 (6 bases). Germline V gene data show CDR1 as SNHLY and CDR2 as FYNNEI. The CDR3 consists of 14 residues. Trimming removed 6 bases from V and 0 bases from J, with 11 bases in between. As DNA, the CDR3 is TGTGCCAGCAGGTTAGGGGGGATGAACACTGAAGCTTTCTTT. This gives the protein CASRLGGMNTEAFF.

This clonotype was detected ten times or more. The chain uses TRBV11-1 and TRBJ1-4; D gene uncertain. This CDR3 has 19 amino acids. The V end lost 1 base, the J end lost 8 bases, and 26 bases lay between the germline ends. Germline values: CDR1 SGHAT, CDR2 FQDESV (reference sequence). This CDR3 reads CASSLGVRPGARLEEKLFF. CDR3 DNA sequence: TGTGCCAGCAGCTTAGGGGTCCGCCCTGGAGCAAGGTTGGAGGAAAAACTGTTTTTT. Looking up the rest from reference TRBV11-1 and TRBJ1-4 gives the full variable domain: EAEVAQSPRYKITEKSQAVAFWCDPISGHATLYWYRQILGQGPELLVQFQDESVVDDSQLPKDRFSAERLKGVDSTLKIQPAELGDSAMYLCASSLGVRPGARLEEKLFFGSGTQLSVL.